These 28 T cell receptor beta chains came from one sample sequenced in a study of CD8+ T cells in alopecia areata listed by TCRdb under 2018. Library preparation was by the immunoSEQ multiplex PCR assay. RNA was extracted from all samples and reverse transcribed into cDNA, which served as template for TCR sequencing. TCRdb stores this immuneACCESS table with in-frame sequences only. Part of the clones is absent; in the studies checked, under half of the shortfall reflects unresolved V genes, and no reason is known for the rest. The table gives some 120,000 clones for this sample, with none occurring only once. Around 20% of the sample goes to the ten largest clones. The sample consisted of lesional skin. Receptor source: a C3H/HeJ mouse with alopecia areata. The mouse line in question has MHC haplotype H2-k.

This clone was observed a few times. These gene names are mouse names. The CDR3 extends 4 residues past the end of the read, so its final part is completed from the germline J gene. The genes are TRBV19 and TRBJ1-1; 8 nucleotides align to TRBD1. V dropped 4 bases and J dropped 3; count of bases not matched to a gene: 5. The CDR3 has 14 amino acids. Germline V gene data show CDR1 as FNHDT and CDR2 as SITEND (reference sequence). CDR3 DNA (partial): TGTGCCAGCAGTTTAACAGGGGGTGACACA. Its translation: CASSLTGGDT. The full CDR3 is CASSLTGGDTEVFF.

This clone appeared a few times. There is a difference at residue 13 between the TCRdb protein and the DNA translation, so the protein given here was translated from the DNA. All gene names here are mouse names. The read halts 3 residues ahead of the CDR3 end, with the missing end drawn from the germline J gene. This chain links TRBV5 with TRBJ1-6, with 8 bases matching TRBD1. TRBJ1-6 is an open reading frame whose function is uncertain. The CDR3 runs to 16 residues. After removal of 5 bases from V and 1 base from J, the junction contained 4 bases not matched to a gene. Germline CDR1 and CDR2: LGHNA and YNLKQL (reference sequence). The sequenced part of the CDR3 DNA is TGTGCCAGCAGCTTGACAGGGGAGTCCTATAATTCGCCC. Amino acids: CASSLTGESYNSP. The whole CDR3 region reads CASSLTGESYNSPLYF.

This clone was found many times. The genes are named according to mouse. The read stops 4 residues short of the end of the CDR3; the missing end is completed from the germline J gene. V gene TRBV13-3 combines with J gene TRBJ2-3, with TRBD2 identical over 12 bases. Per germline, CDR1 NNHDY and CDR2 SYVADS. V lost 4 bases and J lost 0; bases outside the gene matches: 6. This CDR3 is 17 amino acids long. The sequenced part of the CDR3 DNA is TGTGCCAGCAGTCCCGGACTGGGGGGGTATAGTGCAGAA. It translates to CASSPGLGGYSAE. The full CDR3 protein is CASSPGLGGYSAETLYF.

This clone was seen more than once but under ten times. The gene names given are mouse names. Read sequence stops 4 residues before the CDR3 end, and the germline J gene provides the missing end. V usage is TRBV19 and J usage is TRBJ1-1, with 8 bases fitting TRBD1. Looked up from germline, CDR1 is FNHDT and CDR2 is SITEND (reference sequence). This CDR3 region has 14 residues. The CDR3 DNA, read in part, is TGTGCCAGCAGTATCGGCAGGGGGCGAGAA. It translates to CASSIGRGRE. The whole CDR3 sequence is CASSIGRGREEVFF.

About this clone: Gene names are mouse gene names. The part of the CDR3 DNA that was read is TGTGCCAGCAGTGATGCAGGGAGGGATGCAGAA. It translates to CASSDAGRDAE. The whole CDR3 protein reads CASSDAGRDAETLYF. V is TRBV13-3 and J is TRBJ2-3, with D possibly being TRBD1 (5 bases). The CDR3 end is not reached by the read, which stops 4 residues before it; the germline J gene fills it in. Germline V gene lookup returns CDR1 NNHDY and CDR2 SYVADS. The V gene lost 0 bases and the J gene lost 2 bases, with 10 bases spanning the gap. The CDR3 loop spans 15 amino acids.

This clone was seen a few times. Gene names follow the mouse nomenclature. This CDR3 reads CASSLRGGDTQYF. CDR3 DNA, as far as it was read: TGTGCCAGCAGTTTGAGAGGGGGCGAC. V usage is TRBV14 and J usage is TRBJ2-5, with D perhaps matching TRBD1 (7 bases). The read ends 4 residues shy of where the CDR3 ends; the end is completed using the germline J gene. This CDR3 has 13 amino acids. Germline V gene data show CDR1 as SGHDT and CDR2 as FRDEAV. Full variable domain (missing parts from reference TRBV14 and TRBJ2-5): EAGVTQSPRYAVLQEGQAVSFWCDPISGHDTLYWYQQPRDQGPQLLVYFRDEAVIDNSQLPSDRFSAVRPKGTNSTLKIQSAKQGDTATYLCASSLRGGDTQYFGPGTRLLVL.

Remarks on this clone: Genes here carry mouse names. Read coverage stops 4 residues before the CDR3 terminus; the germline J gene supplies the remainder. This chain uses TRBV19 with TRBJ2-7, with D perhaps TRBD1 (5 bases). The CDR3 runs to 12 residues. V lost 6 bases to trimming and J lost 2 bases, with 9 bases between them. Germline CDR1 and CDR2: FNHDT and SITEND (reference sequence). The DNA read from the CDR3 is TGTGCCAGCAAGACAGAGACCTAT. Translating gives CASKTETY. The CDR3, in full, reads CASKTETYEQYF.

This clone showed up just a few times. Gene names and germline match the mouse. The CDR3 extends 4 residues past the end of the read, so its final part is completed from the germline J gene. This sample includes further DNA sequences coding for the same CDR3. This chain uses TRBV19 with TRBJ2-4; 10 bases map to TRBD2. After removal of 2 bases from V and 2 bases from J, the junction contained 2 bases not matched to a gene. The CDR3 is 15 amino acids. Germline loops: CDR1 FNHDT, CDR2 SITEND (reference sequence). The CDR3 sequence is CASSMDWGSQNTLYF. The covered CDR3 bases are TGTGCCAGCAGTATGGACTGGGGGTCTCAAAAC.

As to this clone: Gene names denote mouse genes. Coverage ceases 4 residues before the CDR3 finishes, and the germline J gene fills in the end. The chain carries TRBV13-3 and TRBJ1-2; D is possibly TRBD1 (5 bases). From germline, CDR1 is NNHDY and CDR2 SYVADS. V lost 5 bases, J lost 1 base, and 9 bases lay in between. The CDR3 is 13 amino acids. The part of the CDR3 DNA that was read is TGTGCCAGCAGAAACAGGAAAAACTCC. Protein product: CASRNRKNS. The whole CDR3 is CASRNRKNSDYTF.

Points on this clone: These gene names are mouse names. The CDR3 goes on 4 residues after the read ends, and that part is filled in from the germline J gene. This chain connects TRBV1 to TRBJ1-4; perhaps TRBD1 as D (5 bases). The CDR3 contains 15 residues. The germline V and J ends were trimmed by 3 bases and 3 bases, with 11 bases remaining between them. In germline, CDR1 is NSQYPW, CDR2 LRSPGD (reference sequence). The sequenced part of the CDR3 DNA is TGCACCTGCAGTGCCCTGGGGGGGACCAACGAA. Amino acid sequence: CTCSALGGTNE. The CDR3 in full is CTCSALGGTNERLFF.

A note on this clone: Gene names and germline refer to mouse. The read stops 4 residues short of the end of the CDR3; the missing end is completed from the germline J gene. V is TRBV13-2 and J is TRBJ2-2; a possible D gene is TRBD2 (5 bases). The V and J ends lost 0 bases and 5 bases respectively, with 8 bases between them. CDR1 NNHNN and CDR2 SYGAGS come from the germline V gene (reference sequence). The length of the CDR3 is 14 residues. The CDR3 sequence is CASGDAMGTGQLYF. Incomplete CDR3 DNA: TGTGCCAGCGGTGATGCAATGGGGACCGGG.

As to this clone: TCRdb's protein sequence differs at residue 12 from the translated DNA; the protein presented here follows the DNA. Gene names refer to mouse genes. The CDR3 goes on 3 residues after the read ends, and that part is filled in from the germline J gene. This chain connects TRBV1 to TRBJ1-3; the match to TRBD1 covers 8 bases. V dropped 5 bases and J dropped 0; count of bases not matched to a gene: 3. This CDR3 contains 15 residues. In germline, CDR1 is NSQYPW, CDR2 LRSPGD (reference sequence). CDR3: CTCSQTGDSGNTLYF. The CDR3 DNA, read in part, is TGCACCTGCAGTCAGACAGGGGATTCTGGAAATACG.

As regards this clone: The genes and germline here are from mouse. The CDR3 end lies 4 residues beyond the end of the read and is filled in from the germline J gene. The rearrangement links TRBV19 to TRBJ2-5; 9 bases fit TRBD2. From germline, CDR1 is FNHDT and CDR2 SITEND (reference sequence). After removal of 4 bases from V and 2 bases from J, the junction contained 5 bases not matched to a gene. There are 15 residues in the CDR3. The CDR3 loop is CASSPGTGSQDTQYF. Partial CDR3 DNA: TGTGCCAGCAGTCCCGGGACTGGGAGCCAAGAC.

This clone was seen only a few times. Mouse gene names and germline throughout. Partial CDR3 DNA: TGTGCCAGCAGTGTTACTGGGGGGGAGAACCAAGAC. Its translation: CASSVTGGENQD. The full CDR3 sequence reads CASSVTGGENQDTQYF. The rearrangement uses TRBV19 and TRBJ2-5; 10 positions agree with TRBD2. Coverage ceases 4 residues before the CDR3 finishes, and the germline J gene fills in the end. The CDR3 contains 16 residues. Germline-derived CDR1 and CDR2 are FNHDT and SITEND (reference sequence). J gave up 0 bases and V 4 bases, and 5 bases lay outside the gene matches.

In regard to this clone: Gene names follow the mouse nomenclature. CDR3 loop: CASSVPDWGYEQYF. The DNA read from the CDR3 is TGTGCCAGCAGTGTCCCAGACTGGGGGTAT. The chain is built from TRBV13-3 and TRBJ2-7; TRBD2 matches 9 bases. The read terminates 4 residues ahead of where the CDR3 ends, so the germline J gene completes it. The CDR3 has 14 amino acids. The V gene's germline CDR1 is NNHDY and CDR2 SYVADS.

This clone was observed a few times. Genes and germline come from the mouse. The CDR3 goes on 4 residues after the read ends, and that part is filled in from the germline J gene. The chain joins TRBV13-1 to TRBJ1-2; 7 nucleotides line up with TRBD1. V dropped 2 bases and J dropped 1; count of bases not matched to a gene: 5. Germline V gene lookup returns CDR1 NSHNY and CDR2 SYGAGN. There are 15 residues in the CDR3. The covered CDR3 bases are TGTGCCAGCAGTGAGACAGGGAAAAAAAACTCC. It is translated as CASSETGKKNS. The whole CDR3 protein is CASSETGKKNSDYTF.

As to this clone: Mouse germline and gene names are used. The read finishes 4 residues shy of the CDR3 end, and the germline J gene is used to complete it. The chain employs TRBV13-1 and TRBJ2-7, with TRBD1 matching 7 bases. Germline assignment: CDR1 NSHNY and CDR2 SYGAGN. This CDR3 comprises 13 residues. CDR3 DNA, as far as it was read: TGTGCCAGCAGCTGGGACAGAGAATAT. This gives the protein CASSWDREY. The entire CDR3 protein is CASSWDREYEQYF.

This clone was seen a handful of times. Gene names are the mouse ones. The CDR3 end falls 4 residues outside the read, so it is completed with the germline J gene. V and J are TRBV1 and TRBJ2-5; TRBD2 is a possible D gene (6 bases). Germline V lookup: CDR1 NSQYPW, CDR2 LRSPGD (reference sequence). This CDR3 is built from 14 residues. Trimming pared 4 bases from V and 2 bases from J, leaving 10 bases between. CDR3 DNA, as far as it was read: TGCACCTGCAGTGTCCGGGACTTCCAAGAC. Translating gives CTCSVRDFQD. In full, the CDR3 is CTCSVRDFQDTQYF.

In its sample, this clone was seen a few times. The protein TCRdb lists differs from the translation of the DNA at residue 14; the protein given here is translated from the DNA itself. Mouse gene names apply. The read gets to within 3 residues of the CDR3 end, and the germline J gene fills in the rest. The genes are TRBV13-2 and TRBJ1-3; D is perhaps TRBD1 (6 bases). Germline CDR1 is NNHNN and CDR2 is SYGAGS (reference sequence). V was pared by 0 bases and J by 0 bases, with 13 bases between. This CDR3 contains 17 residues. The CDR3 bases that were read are TGTGCCAGCGGTGATGTTTGGGACACCTATTCTGGAAATACG. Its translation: CASGDVWDTYSGNT. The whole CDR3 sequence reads CASGDVWDTYSGNTLYF.

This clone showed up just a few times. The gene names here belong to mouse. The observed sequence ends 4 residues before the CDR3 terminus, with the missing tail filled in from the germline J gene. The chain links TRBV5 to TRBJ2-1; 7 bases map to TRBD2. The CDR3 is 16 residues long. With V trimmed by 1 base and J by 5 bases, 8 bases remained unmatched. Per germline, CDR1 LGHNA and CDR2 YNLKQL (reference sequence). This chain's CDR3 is CASSQVPGGRDAEQFF. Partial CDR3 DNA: TGTGCCAGCAGCCAAGTTCCTGGGGGAAGGGATGCT.

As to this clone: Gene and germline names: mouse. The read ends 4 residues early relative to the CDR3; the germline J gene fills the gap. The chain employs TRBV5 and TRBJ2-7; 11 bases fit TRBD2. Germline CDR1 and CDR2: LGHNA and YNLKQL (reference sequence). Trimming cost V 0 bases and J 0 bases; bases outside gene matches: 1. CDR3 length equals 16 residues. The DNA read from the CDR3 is TGTGCCAGCAGCCAAGAGGGGACTGGGGGCTCCTAT. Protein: CASSQEGTGGSY. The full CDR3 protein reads CASSQEGTGGSYEQYF.

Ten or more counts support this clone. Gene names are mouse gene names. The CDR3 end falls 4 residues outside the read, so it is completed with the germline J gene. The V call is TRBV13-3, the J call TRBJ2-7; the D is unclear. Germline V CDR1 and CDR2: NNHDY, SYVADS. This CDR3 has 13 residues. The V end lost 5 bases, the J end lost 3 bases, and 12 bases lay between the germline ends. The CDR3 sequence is CASRVSSDYEQYF. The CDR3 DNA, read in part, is TGTGCCAGCAGGGTCTCCTCAGACTAT.

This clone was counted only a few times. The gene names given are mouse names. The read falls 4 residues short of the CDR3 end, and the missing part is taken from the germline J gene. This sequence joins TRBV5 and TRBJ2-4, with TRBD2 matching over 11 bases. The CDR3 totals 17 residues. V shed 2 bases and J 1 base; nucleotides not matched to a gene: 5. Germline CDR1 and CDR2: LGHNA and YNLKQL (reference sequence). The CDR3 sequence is CASSQRLGGRGQNTLYF. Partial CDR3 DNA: TGTGCCAGCAGCCAACGACTGGGGGGGAGGGGTCAAAAC.

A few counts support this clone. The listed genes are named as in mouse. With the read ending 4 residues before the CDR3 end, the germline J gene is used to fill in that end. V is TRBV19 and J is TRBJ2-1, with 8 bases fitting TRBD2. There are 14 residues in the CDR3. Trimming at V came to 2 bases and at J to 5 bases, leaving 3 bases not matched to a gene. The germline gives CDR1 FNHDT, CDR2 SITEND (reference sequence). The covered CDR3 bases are TGTGCCAGCAGTATGGGCTGGGGGGATGCT. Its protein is CASSMGWGDA. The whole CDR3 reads CASSMGWGDAEQFF. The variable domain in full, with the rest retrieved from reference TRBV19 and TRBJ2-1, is GGIITQTPKFLIGQEGQKLTLKCQQNFNHDTMYWYRQDSGKGLRLIYYSITENDLQKGDLSEGYDASREKKSSFSLTVTSAQKNEMAVFLCASSMGWGDAEQFFGPGTRLTVL.

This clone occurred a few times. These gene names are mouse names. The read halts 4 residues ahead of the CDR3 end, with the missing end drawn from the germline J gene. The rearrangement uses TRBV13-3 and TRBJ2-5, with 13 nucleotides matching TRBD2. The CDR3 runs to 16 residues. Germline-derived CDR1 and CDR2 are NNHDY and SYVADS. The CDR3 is CASSVKGTGGGDTQYF. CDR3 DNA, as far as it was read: TGTGCCAGCAGTGTAAAGGGGACTGGGGGGGGTGAC.

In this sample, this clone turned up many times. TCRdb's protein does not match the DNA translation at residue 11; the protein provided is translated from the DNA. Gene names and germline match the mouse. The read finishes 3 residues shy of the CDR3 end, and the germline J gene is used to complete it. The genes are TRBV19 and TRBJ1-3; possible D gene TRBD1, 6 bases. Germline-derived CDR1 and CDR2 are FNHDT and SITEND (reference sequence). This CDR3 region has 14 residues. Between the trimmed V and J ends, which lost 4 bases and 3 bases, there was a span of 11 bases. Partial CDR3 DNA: TGTGCCAGCAGTTACAGGGAAGGTGGAAATACG. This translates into CASSYREGGNT. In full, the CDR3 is CASSYREGGNTLYF.

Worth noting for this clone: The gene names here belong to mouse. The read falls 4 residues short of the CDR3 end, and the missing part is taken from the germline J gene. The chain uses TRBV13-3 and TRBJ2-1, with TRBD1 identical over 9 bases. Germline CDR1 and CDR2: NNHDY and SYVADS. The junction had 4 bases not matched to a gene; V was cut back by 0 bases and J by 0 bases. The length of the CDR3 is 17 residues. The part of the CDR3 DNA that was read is TGTGCCAGCAGTGATGGGGGACAGGGACATAACTATGCT. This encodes CASSDGGQGHNYA. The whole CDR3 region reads CASSDGGQGHNYAEQFF.

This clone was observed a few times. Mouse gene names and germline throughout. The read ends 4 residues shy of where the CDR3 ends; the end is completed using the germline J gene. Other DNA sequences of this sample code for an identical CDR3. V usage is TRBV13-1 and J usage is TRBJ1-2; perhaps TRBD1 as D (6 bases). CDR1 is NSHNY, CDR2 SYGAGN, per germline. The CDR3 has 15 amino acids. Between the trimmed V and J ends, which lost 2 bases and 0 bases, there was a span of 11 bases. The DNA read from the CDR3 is TGTGCCAGCAGTGACCCCGGGACACCAAACTCC. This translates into CASSDPGTPNS. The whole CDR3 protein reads CASSDPGTPNSDYTF.